The entry below gives a single T cell receptor beta chain sequence along with its context. iRepertoire HTBI primers and Arm-PCR of CDR3 regions built TCR beta libraries. Each CDR3 protein is one row after TCRdb ran MiXCR on the multiplex PCR reads. The sample consists of about 440,000 distinct CDR3 sequences, roughly 15% of them appearing once. The record originates from a study of regulatory T cells in long-lasting Graves disease. CDR1 is LNHDA, CDR2 SQIVND, per germline (reference sequence). The CDR3 has 14 amino acids. Trimming at V came to 7 bases and at J to 9 bases, leaving 11 bases not matched to a gene. The time point: newly diagnosed GD, antithyroid drugs for less than 3 months. PBMC-derived RNA was used for the TCR library. An endocrinology unit in Xi'an, China, supplied the patients. The data were also submitted as part of a second study, on T cells in Graves' hyperthyroidism and ophthalmopathy. Turning to that study: Uncontrolled infections, other autoimmune diseases, pregnancy or lactation led to exclusion of patients.

The sequence was collected from a woman in her twenties or thirties with Graves disease. The gene calls are TRBV19 and TRBJ1-3; 8 nucleotides line up with TRBD1. The sequences come from peripheral blood mononuclear cells (PBMCs), collected at new diagnosis, from a patient treated with antithyroid drugs. The CDR3 bases are TGTGCCAGTAAGCCGGGACAGGCAGTTGGCACCATATATTTT. Translating gives CASKPGQAVGTIYF. Full variable domain (remainder filled in from reference TRBV19 and TRBJ1-3): DGGITQSPKYLFRKEGQNVTLSCEQNLNHDAMYWYRQDPGQGLRLIYYSQIVNDFQKGDIAEGYSVSREKKESFPLTVTSAQKNPTAFYLCASKPGQAVGTIYFGEGSWLTVV.